These 16 T cell receptor beta chains were all obtained from the same sample, sequenced in a study of blood T cell repertoires in COVID-19. Sequencing used immunoSEQ multiplex PCR; TCRdb keeps in-frame clones, though not all of them. The table includes more than 150,000 clones, roughly 84% detected once. Source material: PBMCs or T cells enriched from blood (not recorded which). These receptors were collected from a woman aged 45-65 years who had recovered from COVID-19.

V and J are TRBV12-5 and TRBJ2-6; D is possibly TRBD2 (5 bases). The germline V gene has CDR1 LGHNT and CDR2 FRNRAP. The V end lost 0 bases, the J end lost 0 bases, and 9 bases lay between the germline ends. The CDR3 length is 17 residues. CDR3: CASGLVRELSGANVLTF. CDR3 DNA: TGTGCTAGTGGTTTGGTACGGGAACTCTCTGGGGCCAACGTCCTGACTTTC.

The V call is TRBV30, the J call TRBJ2-1, with 8 nucleotides matching TRBD2. The J segment lost 3 bases and the V segment lost 0 bases, leaving 4 bases of the junction unmatched. This CDR3 is built from 15 residues. CDR1 and CDR2 from the germline V gene are GTSNPN and SVGIG (reference sequence). The CDR3 nucleotides read TGTGCCTGGAGTGTATCACTAGCGGACTACAATGAGCAGTTCTTC. Translated: CAWSVSLADYNEQFF.

The rearrangement joins TRBV19 to TRBJ1-1; 7 bases line up with TRBD1. The CDR3 sequence is 15 residues long. Germline CDR1 is LNHDA and CDR2 is SQIVND (reference sequence). The V segment lost 6 bases and the J segment 1 base; nucleotides outside the gene matches: 8. The DNA for the CDR3 is TGTGCCAGTAGCACCAGGGACAGTGGGAACACTGAAGCTTTCTTT. Encoded protein: CASSTRDSGNTEAFF.

This clone is a singleton in its sample. The chain is built from TRBV11-3 and TRBJ1-1, with 12 bases lining up with TRBD1. With V trimmed by 3 bases and J by 4 bases, 9 bases remained unmatched. Germline V gives CDR1 SGHNT, CDR2 YENEEA. This CDR3 region has 17 residues. The CDR3: CASSFGDRGRGVTEAFF. The CDR3, as DNA: TGTGCCAGCAGCTTCGGGGACAGGGGGCGTGGGGTCACTGAAGCTTTCTTT.

The chain employs TRBV5-1 and TRBJ2-7, with D possibly being TRBD1 (5 bases). The CDR3 loop spans 13 amino acids. CDR1 is SGHRS and CDR2 is YFSETQ in the germline V gene. The germline V and J ends were trimmed by 6 bases and 3 bases, with 13 bases remaining between them. The CDR3 region has the DNA TGCGCCAGCACCTTATCCACAGGCTACGAGCAGTACTTC. Translated, it gives CASTLSTGYEQYF. Based on the CDR3 plus reference TRBV5-1 and TRBJ2-7, the full variable domain is KAGVTQTPRYLIKTRGQQVTLSCSPISGHRSVSWYQQTPGQGLQFLFEYFSETQRNKGNFPGRFSGRQFSNSRSEMNVSTLELGDSALYLCASTLSTGYEQYFGPGTRLTVT.

J is TRBJ2-2 and V is TRBV5-1; TRBD1 matches 8 bases. This CDR3 region has 15 residues. The V gene's germline CDR1 is SGHRS and CDR2 YFSETQ. V was clipped by 4 bases and J by 7 bases; unmatched bases: 9. The CDR3 sequence is CASSTQGAEGGELFF. The CDR3 nucleotides are TGCGCCAGCAGCACTCAGGGGGCTGAAGGCGGGGAGCTGTTTTTT.

J is TRBJ2-3 and V is TRBV5-1; 7 positions match TRBD2. V was pared by 4 bases and J by 5 bases, with 7 bases of the junction left unmatched. The V gene's germline CDR1 is SGHRS and CDR2 YFSETQ. The CDR3 is 14 amino acids. CDR3 amino acids: CASSQGREGDTQYF. In DNA form, the CDR3 reads TGCGCCAGCAGCCAAGGGAGGGAGGGAGATACGCAGTATTTT. Together with reference TRBV5-1 and TRBJ2-3, the CDR3 gives the full variable domain: KAGVTQTPRYLIKTRGQQVTLSCSPISGHRSVSWYQQTPGQGLQFLFEYFSETQRNKGNFPGRFSGRQFSNSRSEMNVSTLELGDSALYLCASSQGREGDTQYFGPGTRLTVL.

This rearrangement joins TRBV13 to TRBJ1-1; TRBD1 matches 9 bases. The CDR3 covers 18 residues. Per germline, CDR1 PRHDT and CDR2 FYEKMQ (reference sequence). Trimming at V came to 5 bases and at J to 0 bases, leaving 13 bases not matched to a gene. CDR3 region: CASSPRLGGQGMNTEAFF. The DNA of the CDR3 is TGTGCCAGCAGCCCTAGGCTAGGCGGACAGGGGATGAACACTGAAGCTTTCTTT.

The V and J genes are TRBV29-1 and TRBJ1-2, with unresolved D. V was cut by 0 bases and J by 3 bases, with 17 bases left in between. The V gene's germline CDR1 is SQVTM and CDR2 ANQGSEA. This CDR3 has 16 amino acids. The CDR3 here is CSVEDPADKVYYGYTF. In nucleotides, the CDR3 is TGCAGCGTTGAAGATCCGGCAGACAAGGTCTACTATGGCTACACCTTC. The entire variable domain, with the rest obtained from reference TRBV29-1 and TRBJ1-2, is as follows: SAVISQKPSRDICQRGTSLTIQCQVDSQVTMMFWYRQQPGQSLTLIATANQGSEATYESGFVIDKFPISRPNLTFSTLTVSNMSPEDSSIYLCSVEDPADKVYYGYTFGSGTRLTVV.

The V gene is TRBV28, the J gene TRBJ2-2; a possible D gene is TRBD2 (5 bases). Trimming removed 11 bases from V and 3 bases from J, with 13 bases in between. The V gene's germline CDR1 is MDHEN and CDR2 SYDVKM. The CDR3 is 13 amino acids. CDR3 coding DNA: TGTGCCGGAGGACGGCTCTACACCGGGGAGCTGTTTTTT. This encodes CAGGRLYTGELFF.

The V and J genes are TRBV19 and TRBJ2-3, with D unresolved. V gave up 7 bases and J gave up 1 base, with 12 bases separating them. Germline CDR1 LNHDA, CDR2 SQIVND (reference sequence). This CDR3 has 14 residues. CDR3 protein: CASNSRLGTDTQYF. CDR3 in DNA: TGTGCCAGTAACTCACGGCTAGGCACAGATACGCAGTATTTT.

V usage is TRBV6-2 or TRBV6-3 and J usage is TRBJ2-7; D is uncertain. The V end lost 6 bases, the J end lost 2 bases, and 14 bases lay between the germline ends. This CDR3 has 14 residues. Germline loops: CDR1 MNHEY, CDR2 SVGEGT. The CDR3 DNA reads as TGTGCCAGCAGCCTCTCAACTGAGCCCTACGAGCAGTACTTC. Residues: CASSLSTEPYEQYF.

The chain is built from TRBV9 and TRBJ2-1; TRBD2 aligns across 12 bases. Looked up from germline, CDR1 is SGDLS and CDR2 is YYNGEE. Germline trimming cut 0 bases from V and 9 bases from J; bases unmatched to any gene: 4. The CDR3 spans 15 residues. This CDR3 reads CASSVASGRAGEQFF. The CDR3 coding sequence is TGTGCCAGCAGCGTAGCTAGCGGGAGGGCCGGTGAGCAGTTCTTC.

This chain connects TRBV13 to TRBJ1-5, with 9 bases matching TRBD1. Unmatched junction bases numbered 8, after V lost 2 bases and J lost 9 bases. CDR1 and CDR2 (germline): PRHDT, FYEKMQ (reference sequence). The CDR3 covers 15 residues. The CDR3 DNA is TGTGCCAGCAGCTTAAGGGACAGGGTGGTCTGGCCCCAGCATTTT. It is translated as CASSLRDRVVWPQHF.

Concerning this clone: Other DNA sequences in the sample encode the same CDR3. V gene TRBV2 combines with J gene TRBJ1-1; 7 bases match TRBD1. Losses at the gene ends were 6 bases for V and 0 bases for J; bases not matched to a gene: 4. Germline CDR1 is SNHLY and CDR2 is FYNNEI. This CDR3 is built from 14 residues. The DNA of the CDR3 is TGTGCCAGCAGGTACAGGGGCATGAACACTGAAGCTTTCTTT. Amino acid sequence: CASRYRGMNTEAFF.

The CDR3 DNA reads as TGTGCCAGCAGCCAAGATGACAGGGTGGGAGAGACCCAGTACTTC. Amino acid sequence: CASSQDDRVGETQYF. The chain combines TRBV3-1 (or the pseudogene TRBV3-2) with TRBJ2-5; 7 bases are a match to TRBD1. V trimming: 0 bases; J trimming: 4 bases; junction bases outside the gene matches: 5. Germline V gives CDR1 LGHDT, CDR2 YNNKEL (reference sequence). This CDR3 contains 15 residues.